Sequencing of this TCR beta chain was carried out in a study of radiation and T cells in renal cell carcinoma. Turning to the study itself: Nephrectomy followed 15 Gy stereotactic body radiation by 4 weeks. Study-level results: In blood, top tumor clones expanded by 2 weeks, shrinking by 4.

The CDR3 runs to 16 residues. V dropped 0 bases and J dropped 3; count of bases not matched to a gene: 4. Per the germline V gene, CDR1 is SGHDT and CDR2 is YYEEEE. Of note for this clone: Antigen unknown.

Time point: blood 2 weeks post-SBRT. Treatment here: 15 Gy SBRT to primary tumor, nephrectomy 4 weeks later. Repertoires were generated with immunoSEQ multiplex PCR, while TCRdb's copy carries only in-frame clones and drops some. The data hold 70,000 or so clones, with 82% observed a single time. The V and J genes are TRBV5-6 and TRBJ2-1, with 9 bases matching TRBD1. The sample here was blood, taken from a patient whose treatment included radiotherapy and nephrectomy. The TCR comes from a man aged 60-69 years with renal cell carcinoma. Here the CDR3 DNA reads TGTGCCAGCAGCTTGGCCGGGACAGGGCTCTACAATGAGCAGTTCTTC. It codes for CASSLAGTGLYNEQFF.